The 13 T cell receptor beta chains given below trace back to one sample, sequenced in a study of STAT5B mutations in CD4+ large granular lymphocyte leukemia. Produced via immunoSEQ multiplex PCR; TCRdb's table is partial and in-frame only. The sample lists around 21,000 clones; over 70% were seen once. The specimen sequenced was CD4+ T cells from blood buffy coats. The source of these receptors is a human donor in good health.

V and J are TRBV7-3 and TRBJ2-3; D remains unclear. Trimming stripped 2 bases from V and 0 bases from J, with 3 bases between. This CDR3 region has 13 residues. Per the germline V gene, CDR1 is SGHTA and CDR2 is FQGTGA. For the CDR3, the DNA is TGTGCCAGCAGCTTAGGCAGCACAGATACGCAGTATTTT. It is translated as CASSLGSTDTQYF.

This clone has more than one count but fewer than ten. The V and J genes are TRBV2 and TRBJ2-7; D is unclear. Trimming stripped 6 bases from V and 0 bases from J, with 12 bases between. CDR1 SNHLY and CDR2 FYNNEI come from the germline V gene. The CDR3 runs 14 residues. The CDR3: CASRVNSNSYEQYF. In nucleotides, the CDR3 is TGTGCCAGCAGAGTCAACAGCAACTCCTACGAGCAGTACTTC. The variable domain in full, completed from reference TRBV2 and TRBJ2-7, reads EPEVTQTPSHQVTQMGQEVILRCVPISNHLYFYWYRQILGQKVEFLVSFYNNEISEKSEIFDDQFSVERPDGSNFTLKIRSTKLEDSAMYFCASRVNSNSYEQYFGPGTRLTVT.

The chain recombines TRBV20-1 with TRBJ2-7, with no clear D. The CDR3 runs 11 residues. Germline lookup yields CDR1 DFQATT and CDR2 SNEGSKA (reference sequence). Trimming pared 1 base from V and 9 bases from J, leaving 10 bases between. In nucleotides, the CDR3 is TGCAGTGCTAGAGCTCCGACGGGGCAGTACTTC. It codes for CSARAPTGQYF.

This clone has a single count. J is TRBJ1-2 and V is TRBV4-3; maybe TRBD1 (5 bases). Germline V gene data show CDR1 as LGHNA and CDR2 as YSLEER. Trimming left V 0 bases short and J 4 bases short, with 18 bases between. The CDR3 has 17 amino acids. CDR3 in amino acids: CASSQDKAGSFGYGYTF. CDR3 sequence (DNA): TGCGCCAGCAGCCAAGATAAAGCAGGGAGTTTTGGCTATGGCTACACCTTC.

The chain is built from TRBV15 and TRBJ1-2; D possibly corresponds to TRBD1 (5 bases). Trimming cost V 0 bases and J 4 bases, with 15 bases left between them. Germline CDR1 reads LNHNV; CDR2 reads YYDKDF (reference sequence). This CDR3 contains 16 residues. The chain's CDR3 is CATSRESRASGYGYTF. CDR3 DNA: TGTGCCACCAGCAGAGAGTCCAGGGCGTCGGGCTATGGCTACACCTTC.

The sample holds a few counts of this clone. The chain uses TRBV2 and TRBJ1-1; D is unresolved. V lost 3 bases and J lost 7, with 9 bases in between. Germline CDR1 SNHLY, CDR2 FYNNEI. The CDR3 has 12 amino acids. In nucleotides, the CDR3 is TGTGCCAGCAGTGACTCGATACTTGAAGCTTTCTTT. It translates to CASSDSILEAFF.

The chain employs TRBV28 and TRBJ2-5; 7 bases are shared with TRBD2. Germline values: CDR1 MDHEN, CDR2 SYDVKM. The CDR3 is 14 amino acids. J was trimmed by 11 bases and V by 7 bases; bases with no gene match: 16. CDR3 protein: CASKLEGRDVEQYF. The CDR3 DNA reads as TGTGCCAGCAAGCTAGAGGGGAGGGATGTGGAGCAGTACTTC.

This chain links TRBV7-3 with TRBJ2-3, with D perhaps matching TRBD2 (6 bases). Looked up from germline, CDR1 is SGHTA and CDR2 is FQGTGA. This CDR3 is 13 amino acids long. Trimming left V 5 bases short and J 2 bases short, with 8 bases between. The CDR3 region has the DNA TGTGCCAGCAGCAGGGACTTCACAGATACGCAGTATTTT. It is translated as CASSRDFTDTQYF.

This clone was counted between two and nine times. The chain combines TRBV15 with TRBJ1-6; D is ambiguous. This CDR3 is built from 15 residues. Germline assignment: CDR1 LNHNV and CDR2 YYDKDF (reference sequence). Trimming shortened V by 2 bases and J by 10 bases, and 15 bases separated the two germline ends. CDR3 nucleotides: TGTGCCACCAGCAGAACTTTCAGTCTTGGATCACCCCTCCACTTT. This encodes CATSRTFSLGSPLHF.

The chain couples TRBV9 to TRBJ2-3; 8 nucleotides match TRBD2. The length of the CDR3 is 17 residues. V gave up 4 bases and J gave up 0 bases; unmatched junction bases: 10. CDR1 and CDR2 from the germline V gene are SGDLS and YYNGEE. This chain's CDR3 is CASSSSGGDFSTDTQYF. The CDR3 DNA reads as TGTGCCAGCAGCTCCAGCGGGGGAGACTTTAGCACAGATACGCAGTATTTT. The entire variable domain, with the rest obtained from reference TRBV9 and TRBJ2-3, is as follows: DSGVTQTPKHLITATGQRVTLRCSPRSGDLSVYWYQQSLDQGLQFLIQYYNGEERAKGNILERFSAQQFPDLHSELNLSSLELGDSALYFCASSSSGGDFSTDTQYFGPGTRLTVL.

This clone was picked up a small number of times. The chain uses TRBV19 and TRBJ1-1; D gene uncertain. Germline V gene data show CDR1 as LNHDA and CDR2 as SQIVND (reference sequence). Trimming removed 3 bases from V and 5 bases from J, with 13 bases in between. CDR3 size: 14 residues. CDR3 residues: CASSIGRGWTEAFF. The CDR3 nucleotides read TGTGCCAGTAGTATCGGCCGAGGTTGGACTGAAGCTTTCTTT.

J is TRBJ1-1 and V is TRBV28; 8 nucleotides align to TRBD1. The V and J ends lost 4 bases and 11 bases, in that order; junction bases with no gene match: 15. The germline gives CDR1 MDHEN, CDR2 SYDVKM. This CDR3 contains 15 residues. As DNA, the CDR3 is TGTGCCAGCAGTTCCGGAACTTGGACAGGGAGATATGCTTTCTTT. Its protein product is CASSSGTWTGRYAFF. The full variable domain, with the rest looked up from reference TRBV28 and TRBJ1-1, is DVKVTQSSRYLVKRTGEKVFLECVQDMDHENMFWYRQDPGLGLRLIYFSYDVKMKEKGDIPEGYSVSREKKERFSLILESASTNQTSMYLCASSSGTWTGRYAFFGQGTRLTVV.

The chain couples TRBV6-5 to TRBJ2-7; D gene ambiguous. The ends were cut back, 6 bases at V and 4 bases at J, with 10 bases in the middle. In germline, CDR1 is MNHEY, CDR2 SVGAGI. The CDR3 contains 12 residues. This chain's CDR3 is CASRGIGYEQYF. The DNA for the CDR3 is TGTGCCAGCAGGGGAATTGGGTACGAGCAGTACTTC.